A selection of T cell receptor beta chains follows, all from one sample in a study of cytotoxic CD8 clonotypes in ibrutinib-treated CLL. TCRdb's copy holds only in-frame clones and misses some; the assay was immunoSEQ multiplex PCR. The sample yields approximately 100,000 clones, about 78% seen once. Sequenced material: PBMCs, taken after 12 months of ibrutinib treatment. Every receptor here comes from a human donor with chronic lymphocytic leukemia. Both conserved end residues are part of each CDR3. Some rows have no size entry. The others give once, few or many, or a class for an expanded clone.

size | J | V | CDR3
NA | TRBJ1-6 | TRBV28 | CASSFGGVGYNSPLHF
few | TRBJ1-2 | TRBV7-6 | CASSLKTDSYGYTF
NA | TRBJ2-5 | TRBV5-6 | CASSLAPAGGRETQYF
NA | TRBJ2-4 | TRBV5-1 | CASSLEGLGAKNIQYF
NA | TRBJ2-1 | TRBV5-1 | CASSSPHNEQFF
NA | TRBJ2-7 | TRBV10-3 | CAISDQAGNPYEQYF
NA | TRBJ2-2 | TRBV9 | CASSLSAPGELFF
few | TRBJ2-3 | TRBV4-2 | CASSQEWTSGTTDTQYF
NA | TRBJ2-2 | TRBV6-1 | CASRWAGGSTGELFF
NA | TRBJ2-3 | TRBV6-5 | CASSRGRTDTQYF
NA | TRBJ1-1 | TRBV9 | CASSVVGVNTEAFF
NA | TRBJ2-5 | TRBV7-7 | CASSRDGSETQYF
NA | TRBJ2-2 | TRBV27 | CASSSVYRGGAGELFF
once | TRBJ1-3 | TRBV2 | CASSLRRPSSGNTIYF
few | TRBJ1-6 | TRBV7-9 | CASSPDRGSPLHF
NA | TRBJ1-2 | TRBV6-4 | CASSVEQGSEGYTF
NA | TRBJ1-1 | TRBV7-2 | CASSLRQGFPEAFF